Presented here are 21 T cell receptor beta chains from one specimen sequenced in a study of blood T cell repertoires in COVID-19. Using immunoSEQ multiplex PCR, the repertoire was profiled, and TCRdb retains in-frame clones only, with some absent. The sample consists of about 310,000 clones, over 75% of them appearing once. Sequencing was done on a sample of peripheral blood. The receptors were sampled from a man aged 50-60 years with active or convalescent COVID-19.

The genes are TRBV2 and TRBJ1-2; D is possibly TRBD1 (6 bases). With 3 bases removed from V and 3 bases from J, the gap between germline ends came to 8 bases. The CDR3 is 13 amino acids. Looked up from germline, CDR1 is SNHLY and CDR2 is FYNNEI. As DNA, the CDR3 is TGTGCCAGCAGTGAGGACAGTTACTATGGCTACACCTTC. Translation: CASSEDSYYGYTF.

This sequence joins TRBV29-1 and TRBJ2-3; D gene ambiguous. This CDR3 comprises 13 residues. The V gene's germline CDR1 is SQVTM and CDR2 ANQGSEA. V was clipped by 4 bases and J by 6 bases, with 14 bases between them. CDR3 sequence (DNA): TGCAGCGTTGTCCCCCCAGGTACGGATACGCAGTATTTT. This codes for CSVVPPGTDTQYF.

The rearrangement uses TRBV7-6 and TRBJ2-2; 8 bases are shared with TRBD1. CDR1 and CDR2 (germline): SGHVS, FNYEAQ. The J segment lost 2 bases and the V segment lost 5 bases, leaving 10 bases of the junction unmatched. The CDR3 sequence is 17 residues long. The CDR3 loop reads CASSVYGGTGNTGELFF. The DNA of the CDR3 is TGTGCCAGCAGCGTCTACGGAGGGACAGGCAACACCGGGGAGCTGTTTTTT.

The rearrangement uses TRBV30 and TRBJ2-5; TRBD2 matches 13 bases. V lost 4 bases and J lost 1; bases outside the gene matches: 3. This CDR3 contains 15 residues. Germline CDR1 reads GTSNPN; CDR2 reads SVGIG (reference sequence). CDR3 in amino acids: CAWTGTSGAQETQYF. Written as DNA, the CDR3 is TGTGCCTGGACAGGGACTAGCGGGGCCCAAGAGACCCAGTACTTC.

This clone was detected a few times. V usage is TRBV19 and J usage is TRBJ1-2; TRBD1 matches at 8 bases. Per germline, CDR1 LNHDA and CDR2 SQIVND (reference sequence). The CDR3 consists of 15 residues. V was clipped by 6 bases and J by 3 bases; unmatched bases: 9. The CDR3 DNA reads TGTGCCAGTAGCTCAAATAGACAGGGGCACTATGGCTACACCTTC. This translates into CASSSNRQGHYGYTF. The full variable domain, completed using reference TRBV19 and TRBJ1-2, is DGGITQSPKYLFRKEGQNVTLSCEQNLNHDAMYWYRQDPGQGLRLIYYSQIVNDFQKGDIAEGYSVSREKKESFPLTVTSAQKNPTAFYLCASSSNRQGHYGYTFGSGTRLTVV.

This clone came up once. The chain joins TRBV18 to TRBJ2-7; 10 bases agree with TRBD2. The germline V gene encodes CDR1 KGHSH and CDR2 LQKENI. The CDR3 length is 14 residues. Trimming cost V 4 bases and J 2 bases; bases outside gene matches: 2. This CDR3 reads CASSQLAGTYEQYF. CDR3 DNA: TGTGCCAGCTCACAACTAGCGGGAACCTACGAGCAGTACTTC. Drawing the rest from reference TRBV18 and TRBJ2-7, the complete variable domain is NAGVMQNPRHLVRRRGQEARLRCSPMKGHSHVYWYRQLPEEGLKFMVYLQKENIIDESGMPKERFSAEFPKEGPSILRIQQVVRGDSAAYFCASSQLAGTYEQYFGPGTRLTVT.

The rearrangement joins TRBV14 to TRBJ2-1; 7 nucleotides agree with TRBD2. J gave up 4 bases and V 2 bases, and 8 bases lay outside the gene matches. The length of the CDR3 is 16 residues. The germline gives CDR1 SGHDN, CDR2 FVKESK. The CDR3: CASSQLGGRTYNEQFF. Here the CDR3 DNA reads TGTGCCAGCAGCCAACTCGGCGGGAGAACGTACAATGAGCAGTTCTTC.

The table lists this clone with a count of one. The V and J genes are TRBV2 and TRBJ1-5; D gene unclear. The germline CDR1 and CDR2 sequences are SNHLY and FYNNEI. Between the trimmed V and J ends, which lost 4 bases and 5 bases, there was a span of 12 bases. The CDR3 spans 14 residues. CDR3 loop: CASSVALGDQPQHF. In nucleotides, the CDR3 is TGTGCCAGCAGTGTGGCATTAGGAGATCAGCCCCAGCATTTT. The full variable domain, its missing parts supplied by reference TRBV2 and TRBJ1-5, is EPEVTQTPSHQVTQMGQEVILRCVPISNHLYFYWYRQILGQKVEFLVSFYNNEISEKSEIFDDQFSVERPDGSNFTLKIRSTKLEDSAMYFCASSVALGDQPQHFGDGTRLSIL.

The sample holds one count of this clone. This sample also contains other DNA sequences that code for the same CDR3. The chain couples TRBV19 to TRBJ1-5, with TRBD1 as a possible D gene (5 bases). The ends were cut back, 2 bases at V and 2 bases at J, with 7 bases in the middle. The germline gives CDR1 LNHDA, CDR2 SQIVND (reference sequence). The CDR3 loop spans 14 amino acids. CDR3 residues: CASSIQGGNQPQHF. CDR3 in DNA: TGTGCCAGTAGTATACAAGGGGGCAATCAGCCCCAGCATTTT.

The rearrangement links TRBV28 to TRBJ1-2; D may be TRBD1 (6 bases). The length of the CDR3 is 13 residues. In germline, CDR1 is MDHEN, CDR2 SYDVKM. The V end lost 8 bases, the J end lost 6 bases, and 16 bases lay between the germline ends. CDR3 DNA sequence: TGTGCCAGCCGGAACGAGGACAGAGATGGCTACACCTTC. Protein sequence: CASRNEDRDGYTF.

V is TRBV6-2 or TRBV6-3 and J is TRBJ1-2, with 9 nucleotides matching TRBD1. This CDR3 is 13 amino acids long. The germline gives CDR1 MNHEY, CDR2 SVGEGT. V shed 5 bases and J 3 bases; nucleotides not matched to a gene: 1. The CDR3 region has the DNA TGTGCCAGCAGTACAGGGGGCGACTATGGCTACACCTTC. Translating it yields CASSTGGDYGYTF.

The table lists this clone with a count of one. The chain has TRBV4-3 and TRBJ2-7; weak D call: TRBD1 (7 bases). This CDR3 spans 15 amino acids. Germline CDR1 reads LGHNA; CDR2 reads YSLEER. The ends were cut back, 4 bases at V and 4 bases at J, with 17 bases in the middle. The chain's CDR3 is CASSPSGRGEYEQYF. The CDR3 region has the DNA TGCGCCAGCAGCCCCTCGGGCAGGGGGGAATACGAGCAGTACTTC.

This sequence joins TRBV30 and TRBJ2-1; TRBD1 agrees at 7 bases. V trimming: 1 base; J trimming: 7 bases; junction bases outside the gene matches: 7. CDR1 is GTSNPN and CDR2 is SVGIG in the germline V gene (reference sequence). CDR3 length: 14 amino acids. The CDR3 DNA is TGTGCCTGGAGTGCGGACAGGTTGGGAAATGAGCAGTTCTTC. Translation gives CAWSADRLGNEQFF.

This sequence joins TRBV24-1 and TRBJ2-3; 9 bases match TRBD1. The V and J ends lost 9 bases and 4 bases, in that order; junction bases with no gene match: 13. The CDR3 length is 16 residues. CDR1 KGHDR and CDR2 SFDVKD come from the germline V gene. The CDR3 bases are TGTGCCACCGGAGACCCGGGACAGGGATCCCCAGATACGCAGTATTTT. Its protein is CATGDPGQGSPDTQYF.

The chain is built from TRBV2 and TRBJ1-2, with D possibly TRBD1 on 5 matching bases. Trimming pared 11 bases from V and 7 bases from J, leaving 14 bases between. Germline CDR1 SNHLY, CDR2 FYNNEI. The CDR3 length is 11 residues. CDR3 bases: TGTGCCTTGGGGCCGGAGGGTGGCTACACCTTC. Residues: CALGPEGGYTF.

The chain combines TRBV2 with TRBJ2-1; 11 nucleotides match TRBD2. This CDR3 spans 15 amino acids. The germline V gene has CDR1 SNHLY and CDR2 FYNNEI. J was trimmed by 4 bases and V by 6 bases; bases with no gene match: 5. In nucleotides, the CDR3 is TGTGCCAGCAGGCCGGGACTAGCGGAGTACAATGAGCAGTTCTTC. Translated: CASRPGLAEYNEQFF. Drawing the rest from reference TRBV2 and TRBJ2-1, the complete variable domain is EPEVTQTPSHQVTQMGQEVILRCVPISNHLYFYWYRQILGQKVEFLVSFYNNEISEKSEIFDDQFSVERPDGSNFTLKIRSTKLEDSAMYFCASRPGLAEYNEQFFGPGTRLTVL.

CDR3 in amino acids: CASSPPTDRGVYGYTF. The CDR3 bases are TGTGCCAGCTCACCACCCACGGACAGGGGGGTCTATGGCTACACCTTC. The chain carries TRBV18 and TRBJ1-2, with TRBD1 matching 10 bases. In germline, CDR1 is KGHSH, CDR2 LQKENI. There are 16 residues in the CDR3. V lost 0 bases and J lost 4; bases outside the gene matches: 5. Full variable domain (rest looked up from reference TRBV18 and TRBJ1-2): NAGVMQNPRHLVRRRGQEARLRCSPMKGHSHVYWYRQLPEEGLKFMVYLQKENIIDESGMPKERFSAEFPKEGPSILRIQQVVRGDSAAYFCASSPPTDRGVYGYTFGSGTRLTVV.

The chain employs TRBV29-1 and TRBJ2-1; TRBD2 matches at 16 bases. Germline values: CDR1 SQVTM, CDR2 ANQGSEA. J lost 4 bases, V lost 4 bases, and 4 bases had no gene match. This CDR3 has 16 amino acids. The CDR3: CSVGGTSGRGYNEQFF. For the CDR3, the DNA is TGCAGCGTTGGTGGGACTAGCGGGAGGGGATACAATGAGCAGTTCTTC.

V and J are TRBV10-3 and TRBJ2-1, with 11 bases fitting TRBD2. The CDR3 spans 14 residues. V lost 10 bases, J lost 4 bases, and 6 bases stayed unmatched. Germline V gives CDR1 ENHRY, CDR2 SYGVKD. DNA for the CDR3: TGTGCCACCGGTAGCGGGAGGGAATACAATGAGCAGTTCTTC. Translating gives CATGSGREYNEQFF.

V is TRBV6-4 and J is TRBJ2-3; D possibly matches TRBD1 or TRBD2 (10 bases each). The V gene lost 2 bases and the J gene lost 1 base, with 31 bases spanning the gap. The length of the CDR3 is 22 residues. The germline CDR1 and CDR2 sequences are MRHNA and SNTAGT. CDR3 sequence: CASSDPCGQGESSGRGTDTQYF. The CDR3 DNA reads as TGTGCCAGCAGTGACCCCTGTGGACAGGGGGAATCTAGCGGGAGAGGCACAGATACGCAGTATTTT.

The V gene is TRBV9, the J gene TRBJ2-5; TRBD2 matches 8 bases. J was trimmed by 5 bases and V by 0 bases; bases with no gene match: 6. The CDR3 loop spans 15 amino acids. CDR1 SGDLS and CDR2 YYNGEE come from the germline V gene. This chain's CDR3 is CASSVVAGFRETQYF. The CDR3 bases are TGTGCCAGCAGCGTAGTAGCGGGATTCCGGGAGACCCAGTACTTC.